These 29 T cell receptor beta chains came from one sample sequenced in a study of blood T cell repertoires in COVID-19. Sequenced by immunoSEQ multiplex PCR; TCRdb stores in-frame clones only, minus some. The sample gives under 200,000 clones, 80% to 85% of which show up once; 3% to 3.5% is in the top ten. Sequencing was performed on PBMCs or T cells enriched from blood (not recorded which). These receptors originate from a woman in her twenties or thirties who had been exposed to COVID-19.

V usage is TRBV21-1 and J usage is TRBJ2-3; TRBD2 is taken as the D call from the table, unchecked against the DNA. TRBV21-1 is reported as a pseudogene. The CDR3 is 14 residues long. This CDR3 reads CASSTHGLTDTQYF. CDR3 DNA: TGTGCCAGCAGCACCCACGGGTTAACAGATACGCAGTATTTT.

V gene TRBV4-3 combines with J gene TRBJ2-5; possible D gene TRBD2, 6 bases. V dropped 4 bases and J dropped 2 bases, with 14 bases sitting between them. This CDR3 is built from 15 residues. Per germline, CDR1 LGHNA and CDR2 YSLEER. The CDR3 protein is CASSPSLGGQETQYF. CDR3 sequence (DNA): TGCGCCAGCAGCCCTAGTCTTGGGGGGCAAGAGACCCAGTACTTC.

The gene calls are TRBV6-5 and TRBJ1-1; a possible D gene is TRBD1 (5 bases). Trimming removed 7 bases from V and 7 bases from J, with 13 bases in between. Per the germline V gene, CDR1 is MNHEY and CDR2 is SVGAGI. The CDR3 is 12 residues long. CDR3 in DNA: TGTGCCAGCACCGGACCCGGGGGTGAAGCTTTCTTT. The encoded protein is CASTGPGGEAFF.

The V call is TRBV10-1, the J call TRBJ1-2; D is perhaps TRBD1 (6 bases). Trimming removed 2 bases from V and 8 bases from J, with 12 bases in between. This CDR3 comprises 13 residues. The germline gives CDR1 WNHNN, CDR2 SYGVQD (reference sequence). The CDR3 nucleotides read TGCGCCAGCAGTGAGGACAGGTTGTCGGGCTACACCTTC. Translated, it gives CASSEDRLSGYTF.

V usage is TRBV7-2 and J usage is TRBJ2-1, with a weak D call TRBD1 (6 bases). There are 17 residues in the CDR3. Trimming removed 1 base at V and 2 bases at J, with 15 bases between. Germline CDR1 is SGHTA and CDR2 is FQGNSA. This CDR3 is CASSLVSGDGPYNEQFF. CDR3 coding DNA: TGTGCCAGCAGCTTAGTCTCAGGGGATGGGCCCTACAATGAGCAGTTCTTC.

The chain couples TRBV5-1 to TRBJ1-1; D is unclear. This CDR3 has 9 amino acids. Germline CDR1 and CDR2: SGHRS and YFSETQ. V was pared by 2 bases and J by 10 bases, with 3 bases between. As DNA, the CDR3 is TGCGCCAGCAGCTTCGGAGCTTTCTTT. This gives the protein CASSFGAFF.

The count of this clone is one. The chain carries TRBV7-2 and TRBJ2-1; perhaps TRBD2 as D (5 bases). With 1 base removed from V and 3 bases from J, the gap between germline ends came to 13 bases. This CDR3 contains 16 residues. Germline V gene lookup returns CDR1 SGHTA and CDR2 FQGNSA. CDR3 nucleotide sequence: TGTGCCAGCAGCTTAGTCGGTCTAGCAAACTACAATGAGCAGTTCTTC. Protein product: CASSLVGLANYNEQFF.

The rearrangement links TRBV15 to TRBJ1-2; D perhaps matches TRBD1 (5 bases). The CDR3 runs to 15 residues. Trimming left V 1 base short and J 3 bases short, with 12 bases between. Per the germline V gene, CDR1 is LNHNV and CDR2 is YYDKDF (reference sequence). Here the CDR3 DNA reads TGTGCCACCAGCAGAGGGGGGGTCAGAGACTATGGCTACACCTTC. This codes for CATSRGGVRDYGYTF.

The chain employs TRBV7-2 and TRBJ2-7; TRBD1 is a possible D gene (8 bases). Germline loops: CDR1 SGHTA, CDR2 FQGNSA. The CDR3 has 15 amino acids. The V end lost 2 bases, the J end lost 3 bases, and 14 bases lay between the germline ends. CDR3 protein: CASSLNRGGYYEQYF. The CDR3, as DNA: TGTGCCAGCAGCTTAAACAGGGGGGGGTACTACGAGCAGTACTTC.

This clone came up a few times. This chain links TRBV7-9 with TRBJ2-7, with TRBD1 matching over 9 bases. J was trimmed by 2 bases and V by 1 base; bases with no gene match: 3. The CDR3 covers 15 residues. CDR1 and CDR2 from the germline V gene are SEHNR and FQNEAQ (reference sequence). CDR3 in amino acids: CASSLGQGVAYEQYF. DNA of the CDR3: TGTGCCAGCAGCTTAGGACAGGGGGTAGCCTACGAGCAGTACTTC.

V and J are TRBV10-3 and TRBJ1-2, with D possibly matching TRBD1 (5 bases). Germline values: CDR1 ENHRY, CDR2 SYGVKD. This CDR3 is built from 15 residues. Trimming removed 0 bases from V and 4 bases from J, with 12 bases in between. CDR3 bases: TGTGCCATCAGTGAGTCGACTCAGGGTACCTATGGCTACACCTTC. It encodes CAISESTQGTYGYTF.

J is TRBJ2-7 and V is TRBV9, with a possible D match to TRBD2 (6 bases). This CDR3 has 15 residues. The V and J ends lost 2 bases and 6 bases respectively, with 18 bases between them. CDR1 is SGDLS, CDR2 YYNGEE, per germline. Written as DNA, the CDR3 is TGTGCCAGCAGCGTCTCGGTAGGAGGGGACGGCGAGCAGTACTTC. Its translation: CASSVSVGGDGEQYF.

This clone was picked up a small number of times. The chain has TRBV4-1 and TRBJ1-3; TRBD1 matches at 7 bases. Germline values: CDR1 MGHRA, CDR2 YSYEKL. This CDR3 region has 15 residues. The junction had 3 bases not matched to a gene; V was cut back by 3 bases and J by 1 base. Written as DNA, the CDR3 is TGCGCCAGCAGCCAGCTGACAGGGTCTGGAAACACCATATATTTT. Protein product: CASSQLTGSGNTIYF.

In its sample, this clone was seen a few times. CDR3 coding DNA: TGTGCCAGCAGGGGCGTACGGACAGAAGCTTTCTTT. Protein sequence: CASRGVRTEAFF. The chain has TRBV6-5 and TRBJ1-1; weak D call: TRBD1 (5 bases). CDR1 is MNHEY and CDR2 is SVGAGI in the germline V gene. V was pared by 6 bases and J by 8 bases, with 13 bases between. CDR3 length equals 12 residues.

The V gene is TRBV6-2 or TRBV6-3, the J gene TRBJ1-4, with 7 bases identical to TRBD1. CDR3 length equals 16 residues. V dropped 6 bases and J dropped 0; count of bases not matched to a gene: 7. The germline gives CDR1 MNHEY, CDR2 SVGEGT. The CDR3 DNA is TGTGCCAGCAGCCGGGACAGCTTTTCAACTAATGAAAAACTGTTTTTT. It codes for CASSRDSFSTNEKLFF.

This CDR3 reads CASSLSPRGSGGSSYEQYF. The CDR3, as DNA: TGTGCCAGCAGCTTATCCCCCCGGGGGAGCGGGGGGTCCTCCTACGAGCAGTACTTC. The chain recombines TRBV7-8 with TRBJ2-7; 9 bases match TRBD2. The germline V gene encodes CDR1 SGHVS and CDR2 FQNEAQ. The CDR3 contains 19 residues. With 2 bases clipped from V and 0 bases from J, the junction kept 14 bases outside the gene matches.

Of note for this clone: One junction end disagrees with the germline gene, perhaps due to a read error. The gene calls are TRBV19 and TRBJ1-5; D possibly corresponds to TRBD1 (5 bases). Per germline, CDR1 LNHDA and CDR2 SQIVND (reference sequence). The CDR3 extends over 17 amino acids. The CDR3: CASSLDASGNGNQPQHF. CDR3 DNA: TGTGCCAGTAGTCTAGACGCCTCAGGGAACGGCAATCAGCCCCAGCATTTT.

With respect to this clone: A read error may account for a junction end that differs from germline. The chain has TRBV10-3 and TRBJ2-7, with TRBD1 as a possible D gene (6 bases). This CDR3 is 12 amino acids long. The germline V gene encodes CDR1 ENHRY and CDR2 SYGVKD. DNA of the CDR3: TGTGCCACCAAGACGGGACATATGGAACCAGACTTC. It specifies CATKTGHMEPDF.

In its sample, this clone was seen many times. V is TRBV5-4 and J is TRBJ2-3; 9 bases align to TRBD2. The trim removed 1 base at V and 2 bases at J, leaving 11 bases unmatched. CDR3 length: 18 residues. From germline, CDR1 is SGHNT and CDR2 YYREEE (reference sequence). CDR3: CASSLFMSSGVHTDTQYF. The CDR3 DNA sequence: TGTGCCAGCAGCTTGTTCATGTCTAGCGGGGTGCACACAGATACGCAGTATTTT.

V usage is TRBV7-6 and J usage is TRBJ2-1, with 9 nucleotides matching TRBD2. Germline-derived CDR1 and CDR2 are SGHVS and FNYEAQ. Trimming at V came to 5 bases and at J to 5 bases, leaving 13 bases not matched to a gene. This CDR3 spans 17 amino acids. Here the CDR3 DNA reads TGTGCCAGCAGCGTAACCCAGCGGGGGGATAGAAACAATGAGCAGTTCTTC. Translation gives CASSVTQRGDRNNEQFF.

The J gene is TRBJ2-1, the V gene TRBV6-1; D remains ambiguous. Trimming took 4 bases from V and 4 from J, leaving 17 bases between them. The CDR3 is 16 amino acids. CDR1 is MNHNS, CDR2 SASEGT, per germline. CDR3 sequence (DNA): TGTGCCAGCAGTGCACCGACTCTCAATCAATACAATGAGCAGTTCTTC. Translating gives CASSAPTLNQYNEQFF.

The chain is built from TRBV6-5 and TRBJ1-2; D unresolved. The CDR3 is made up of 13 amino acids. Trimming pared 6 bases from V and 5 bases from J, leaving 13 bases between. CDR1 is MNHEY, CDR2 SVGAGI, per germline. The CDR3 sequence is CASSREGPYGYTF. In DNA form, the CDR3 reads TGTGCCAGCAGCCGGGAGGGTCCGTATGGCTACACCTTC.

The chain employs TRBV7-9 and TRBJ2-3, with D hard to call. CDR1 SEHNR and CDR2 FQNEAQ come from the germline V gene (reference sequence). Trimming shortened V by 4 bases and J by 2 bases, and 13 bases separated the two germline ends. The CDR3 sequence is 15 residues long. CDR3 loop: CASSSTEDSTDTQYF. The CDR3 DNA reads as TGTGCCAGCAGCTCAACCGAGGATTCCACAGATACGCAGTATTTT. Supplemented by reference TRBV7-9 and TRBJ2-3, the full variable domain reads DTGVSQNPRHKITKRGQNVTFRCDPISEHNRLYWYRQTLGQGPEFLTYFQNEAQLEKSRLLSDRFSAERPKGSFSTLEIQRTEQGDSAMYLCASSSTEDSTDTQYFGPGTRLTVL.

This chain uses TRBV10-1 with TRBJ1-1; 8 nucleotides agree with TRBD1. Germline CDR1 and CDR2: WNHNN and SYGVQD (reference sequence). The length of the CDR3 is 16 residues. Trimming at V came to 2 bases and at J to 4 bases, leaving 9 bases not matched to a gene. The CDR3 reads CASSETRAGGGTEAFF. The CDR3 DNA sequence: TGCGCCAGCAGTGAGACTAGAGCAGGGGGCGGCACTGAAGCTTTCTTT.

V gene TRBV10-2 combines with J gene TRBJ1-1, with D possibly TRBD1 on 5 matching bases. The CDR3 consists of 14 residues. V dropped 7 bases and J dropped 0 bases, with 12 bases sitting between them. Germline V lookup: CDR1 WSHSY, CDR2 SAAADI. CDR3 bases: TGCGCCAGCACCCTGACAGCTATGAACACTGAAGCTTTCTTT. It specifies CASTLTAMNTEAFF.

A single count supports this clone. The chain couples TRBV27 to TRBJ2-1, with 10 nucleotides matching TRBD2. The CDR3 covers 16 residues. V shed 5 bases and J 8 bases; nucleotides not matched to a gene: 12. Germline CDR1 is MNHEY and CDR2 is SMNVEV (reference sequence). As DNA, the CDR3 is TGTGCCAGCAGTCTCACAAATAGCGGGGGGTTTGATGAGCAGTTCTTC. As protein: CASSLTNSGGFDEQFF.

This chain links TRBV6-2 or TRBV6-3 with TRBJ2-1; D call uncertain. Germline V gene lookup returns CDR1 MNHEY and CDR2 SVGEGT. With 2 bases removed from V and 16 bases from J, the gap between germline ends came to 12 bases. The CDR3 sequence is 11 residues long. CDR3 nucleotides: TGTGCCAGCAGTTACGGAAATGGGCAATTCTTC. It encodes CASSYGNGQFF.

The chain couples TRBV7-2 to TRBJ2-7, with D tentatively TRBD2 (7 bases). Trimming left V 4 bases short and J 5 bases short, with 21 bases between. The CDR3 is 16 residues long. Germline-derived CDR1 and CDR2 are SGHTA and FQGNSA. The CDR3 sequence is CASSSLRGGVVDEQYF. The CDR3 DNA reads TGTGCCAGCAGCTCCCTGAGGGGGGGCGTGGTTGACGAGCAGTACTTC. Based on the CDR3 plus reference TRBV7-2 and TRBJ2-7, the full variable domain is GAGVSQSPSNKVTEKGKDVELRCDPISGHTALYWYRQSLGQGLEFLIYFQGNSAPDKSGLPSDRFSAERTGGSVSTLTIQRTQQEDSAVYLCASSSLRGGVVDEQYFGPGTRLTVT.

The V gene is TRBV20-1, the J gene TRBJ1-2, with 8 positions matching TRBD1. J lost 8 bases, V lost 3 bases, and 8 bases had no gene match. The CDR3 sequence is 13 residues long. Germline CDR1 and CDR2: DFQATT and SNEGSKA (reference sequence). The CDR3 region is CSASYTGGWGYTF. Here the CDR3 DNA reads TGCAGTGCTAGTTACACAGGGGGTTGGGGCTACACCTTC.